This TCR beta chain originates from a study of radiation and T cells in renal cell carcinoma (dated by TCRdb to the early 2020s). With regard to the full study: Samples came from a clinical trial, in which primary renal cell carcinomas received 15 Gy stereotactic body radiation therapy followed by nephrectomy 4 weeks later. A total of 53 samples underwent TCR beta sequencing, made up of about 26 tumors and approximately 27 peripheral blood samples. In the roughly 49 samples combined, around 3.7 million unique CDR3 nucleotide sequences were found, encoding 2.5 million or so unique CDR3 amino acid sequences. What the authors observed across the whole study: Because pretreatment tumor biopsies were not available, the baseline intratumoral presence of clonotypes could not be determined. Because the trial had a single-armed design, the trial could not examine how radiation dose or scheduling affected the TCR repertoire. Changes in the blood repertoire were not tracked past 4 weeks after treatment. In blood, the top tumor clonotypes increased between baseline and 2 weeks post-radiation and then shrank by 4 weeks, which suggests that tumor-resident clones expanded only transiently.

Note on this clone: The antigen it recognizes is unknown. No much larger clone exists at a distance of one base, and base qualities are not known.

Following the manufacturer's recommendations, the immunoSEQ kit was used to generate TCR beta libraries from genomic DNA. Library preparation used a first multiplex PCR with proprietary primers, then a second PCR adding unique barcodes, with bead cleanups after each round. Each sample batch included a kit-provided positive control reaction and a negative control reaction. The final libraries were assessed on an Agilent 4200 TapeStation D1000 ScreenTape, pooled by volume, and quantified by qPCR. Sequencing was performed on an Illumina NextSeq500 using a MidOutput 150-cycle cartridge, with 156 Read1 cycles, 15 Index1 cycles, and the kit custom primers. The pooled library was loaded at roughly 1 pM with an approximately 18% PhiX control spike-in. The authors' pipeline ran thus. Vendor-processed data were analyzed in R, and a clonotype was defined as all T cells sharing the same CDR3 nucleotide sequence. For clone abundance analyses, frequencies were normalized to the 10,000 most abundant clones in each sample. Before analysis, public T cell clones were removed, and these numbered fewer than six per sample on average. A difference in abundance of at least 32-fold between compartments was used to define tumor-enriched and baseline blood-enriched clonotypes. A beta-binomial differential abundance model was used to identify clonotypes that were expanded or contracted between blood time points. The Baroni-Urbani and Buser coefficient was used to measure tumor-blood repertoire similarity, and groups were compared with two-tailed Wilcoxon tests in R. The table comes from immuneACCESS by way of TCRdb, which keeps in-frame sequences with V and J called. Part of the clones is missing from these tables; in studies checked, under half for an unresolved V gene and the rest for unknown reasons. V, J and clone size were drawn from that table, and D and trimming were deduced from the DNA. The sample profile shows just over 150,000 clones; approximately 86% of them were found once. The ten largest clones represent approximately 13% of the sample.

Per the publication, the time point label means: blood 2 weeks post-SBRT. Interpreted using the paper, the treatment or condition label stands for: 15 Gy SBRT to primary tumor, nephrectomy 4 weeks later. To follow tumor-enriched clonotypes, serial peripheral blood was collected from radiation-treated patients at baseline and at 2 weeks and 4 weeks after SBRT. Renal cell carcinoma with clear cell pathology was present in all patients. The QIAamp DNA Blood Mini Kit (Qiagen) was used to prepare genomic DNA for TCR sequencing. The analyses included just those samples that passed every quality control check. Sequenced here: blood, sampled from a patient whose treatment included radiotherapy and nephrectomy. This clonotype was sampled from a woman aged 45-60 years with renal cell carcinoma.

In nucleotides, the sequence is TGTGCCAGCAGCTTTACAGGGAACACTGAAGCTTTCTTT. Its protein is CASSFTGNTEAFF. The chain is assembled from TRBV5-5 and TRBJ1-1, and the D gene may be TRBD1, 5 bases matching. V was cut back by 2 bases and J by 1 base, leaving a gap of 6 bases between them. CDR1 and CDR2 (SGHKS, YYEKEE) derive from the germline V gene (reference sequence). From cysteine to phenylalanine, the CDR3 is 13 amino acids long. The only DNA kept is the CDR3, 39 bases in frame from the first base.